A single sample is the source of the 17 T cell receptor beta chains below, sequenced in a study of T-cell reconstitution after alpha-beta-depleted transplantation in children. Using unique molecular identifiers, the investigators prepared the TCRbeta library. In TCRdb, the PCR reads were re-called with MiXCR into one record per CDR3 protein. Of fewer than 500,000 distinct CDR3 sequences listed, 43% are singletons. The source was PBMCs, collected before TCRalphabeta/CD19-depleted stem cell transplant. The receptors stem from a girl aged 2-10 years with aplastic anemia, due to receive a stem cell transplant.

Only one count was recorded for this clonotype. The junction departs from the called germline gene at one end, perhaps through a read error. The chain combines TRBV29-1 with TRBJ2-3; no firm D call. Germline V CDR1 and CDR2: SQVTM, ANQGSEA. The length of the CDR3 is 13 residues. Here the CDR3 DNA reads TGCAGCGCTGAAAGGTTCCCCACAGATACGCAGTATTTT. Its protein is CSAERFPTDTQYF.

The table lists this clonotype with a count of one. The chain couples TRBV12-3 or TRBV12-4 to TRBJ2-3, with D perhaps assigned TRBD1 or TRBD2 (6 bases each). V was trimmed by 3 bases and J by 7 bases, leaving 14 bases between them. This CDR3 is 14 amino acids long. CDR3 protein: CASSFERGVNTQYF. CDR3 nucleotides: TGTGCCAGCAGTTTCGAAAGGGGGGTGAATACGCAGTATTTT.

The chain is built from TRBV20-1 and TRBJ2-3, with 8 bases aligning to TRBD2. Losses at the gene ends were 2 bases for V and 0 bases for J; bases not matched to a gene: 4. The CDR3 length is 15 residues. Germline V gene data show CDR1 as DFQATT and CDR2 as SNEGSKA (reference sequence). The CDR3 DNA follows: TGCAGTGCTAGACCTCCGGGGGGGAGCACAGATACGCAGTATTTT. Translation gives CSARPPGGSTDTQYF.

The sample holds a few counts of this clonotype. The chain has TRBV20-1 and TRBJ2-3; 7 nucleotides match TRBD2. This CDR3 spans 14 amino acids. Germline loops: CDR1 DFQATT, CDR2 SNEGSKA (reference sequence). CDR3 nucleotides: TGCAGCTGGGTGGGGGGGTTGTTCACAGATACGCAGTATTTT. Encoded protein: CSWVGGLFTDTQYF.

The table lists this clonotype with a count of one. Just one base apart from a much larger clone, this may be a read error. This sequence joins TRBV7-2 and TRBJ2-3, with D possibly TRBD2 on 5 matching bases. Between the trimmed V and J ends, which lost 3 bases and 7 bases, there was a span of 14 bases. The CDR3 length is 14 residues. From germline, CDR1 is SGHTA and CDR2 FQGNSA. Here the CDR3 reads CASSFTTRANTQYF. DNA for the CDR3: TGTGCCAGCAGCTTCACCACTAGGGCAAATACGCAGTATTTT.

The chain uses TRBV4-3 and TRBJ1-4; no clear D. Trimming cost V 0 bases and J 8 bases, with 19 bases left between them. The CDR3 loop spans 17 amino acids. Germline CDR1 LGHNA, CDR2 YSLEER. CDR3 protein: CASSQDLNWGGREKLFF. The CDR3 nucleotides read TGCGCCAGCAGCCAAGACCTCAATTGGGGTGGTCGCGAAAAACTGTTTTTT.

The V gene is TRBV7-9, the J gene TRBJ2-1; D unresolved. Germline loops: CDR1 SEHNR, CDR2 FQNEAQ (reference sequence). With 7 bases removed from V and 8 bases from J, the gap between germline ends came to 12 bases. This CDR3 is 12 amino acids long. CDR3 DNA sequence: TGTGCCAGCATACGCTCCGGCGATGAGCAGTTCTTC. The encoded protein is CASIRSGDEQFF. The whole variable domain, filled in from reference TRBV7-9 and TRBJ2-1, reads DTGVSQNPRHKITKRGQNVTFRCDPISEHNRLYWYRQTLGQGPEFLTYFQNEAQLEKSRLLSDRFSAERPKGSFSTLEIQRTEQGDSAMYLCASIRSGDEQFFGPGTRLTVL.

This sequence joins TRBV4-1 and TRBJ1-2; no firm D call. Germline CDR1 and CDR2: MGHRA and YSYEKL. CDR3 length equals 13 residues. The V end was cut by 1 base, the J end by 3 bases, with 6 bases between. This chain's CDR3 is CASSQGRDYGYTF. CDR3 nucleotide sequence: TGCGCCAGCAGCCAAGGACGGGACTATGGCTACACCTTC.

This clonotype has a handful of counts. V is TRBV9 and J is TRBJ2-1, with 14 bases that match TRBD2. In germline, CDR1 is SGDLS, CDR2 YYNGEE. Trimming took 2 bases from V and 9 from J; bases not matched to a gene: 1. This CDR3 is built from 14 residues. As DNA, the CDR3 is TGTGCCAGCAGCGTGACTAGCGGGAGGGTTGAGCAGTTCTTC. Encoded protein: CASSVTSGRVEQFF.

J is TRBJ2-7 and V is TRBV6-1; D gene unclear. Looked up from germline, CDR1 is MNHNS and CDR2 is SASEGT. V was trimmed by 5 bases and J by 3 bases, leaving 8 bases between them. The CDR3 runs 12 residues. CDR3 loop: CASSKPLYEQYF. The CDR3 bases are TGTGCCAGCAGTAAACCCCTCTACGAGCAGTACTTC.

The rearrangement links TRBV29-1 to TRBJ2-7; TRBD1 is a possible D gene (5 bases). Between the trimmed V and J ends, which lost 2 bases and 2 bases, there was a span of 10 bases. CDR1 SQVTM and CDR2 ANQGSEA come from the germline V gene. The CDR3 is made up of 13 amino acids. The CDR3, as DNA: TGCAGCGTTGAATATGACAGCACCTACGAGCAGTACTTC. Amino acids: CSVEYDSTYEQYF.

A single count supports this clonotype. A read error may account for a junction end that differs from germline. The chain is built from TRBV28 and TRBJ2-7; 8 nucleotides agree with TRBD2. Germline CDR1 MDHEN, CDR2 SYDVKM. CDR3 length: 12 residues. CDR3 protein: CASSPWTSPAVF. CDR3 nucleotides: TGTGCCAGCAGTCCTTGGACTAGCCCTGCGGTCTTC.

The J gene is TRBJ1-1, the V gene TRBV28; 9 positions agree with TRBD1. The length of the CDR3 is 17 residues. Losses at the gene ends were 4 bases for V and 6 bases for J; bases not matched to a gene: 15. Germline CDR1 MDHEN, CDR2 SYDVKM. The CDR3 DNA is TGTGCCAGCAGTTCACCAGGACAGGGGCAGGTACACGCTGAAGCTTTCTTT. Its protein product is CASSSPGQGQVHAEAFF. The variable domain in full, completed from reference TRBV28 and TRBJ1-1, reads DVKVTQSSRYLVKRTGEKVFLECVQDMDHENMFWYRQDPGLGLRLIYFSYDVKMKEKGDIPEGYSVSREKKERFSLILESASTNQTSMYLCASSSPGQGQVHAEAFFGQGTRLTVV.

This clonotype was recorded at least ten times. CDR3 in DNA: TGCGCCAGCAGCTTGGTGGTTCTCGGGAGGGCCGAGGCCAGTGAGCAGTTCTTC. This translates into CASSLVVLGRAEASEQFF. V is TRBV5-1 and J is TRBJ2-1; 8 nucleotides align to TRBD2. Germline-derived CDR1 and CDR2 are SGHRS and YFSETQ. Germline trimming cut 0 bases from V and 9 bases from J; bases unmatched to any gene: 17. This CDR3 spans 18 amino acids.

V usage is TRBV29-1 and J usage is TRBJ1-2, with D possibly TRBD1 on 6 matching bases. The CDR3 length is 12 residues. The V gene lost 6 bases and the J gene lost 5 bases, with 13 bases spanning the gap. Germline assignment: CDR1 SQVTM and CDR2 ANQGSEA. The CDR3 spells CSVLDSPYGYTF. CDR3 nucleotides: TGCAGCGTCTTGGACAGCCCTTATGGCTACACCTTC.

This clonotype was counted ten times or more. V and J are TRBV15 and TRBJ1-2; perhaps TRBD1 as D (6 bases). The CDR3 has 17 amino acids. V was pared by 0 bases and J by 1 base, with 15 bases between. The germline V gene has CDR1 LNHNV and CDR2 YYDKDF (reference sequence). The CDR3 bases are TGTGCCACCAGCAGAGATCACCAGGGGCCTTTTAACTATGGCTACACCTTC. Amino acid sequence: CATSRDHQGPFNYGYTF. The full variable domain, rest sourced from reference TRBV15 and TRBJ1-2, is DAMVIQNPRYQVTQFGKPVTLSCSQTLNHNVMYWYQQKSSQAPKLLFHYYDKDFNNEADTPDNFQSRRPNTSFCFLDIRSPGLGDTAMYLCATSRDHQGPFNYGYTFGSGTRLTVV.

V gene TRBV29-1 combines with J gene TRBJ2-1; TRBD2 agrees at 7 bases. CDR3 length equals 16 residues. CDR1 and CDR2 from the germline V gene are SQVTM and ANQGSEA. After removal of 6 bases from V and 6 bases from J, the junction contained 17 bases not matched to a gene. CDR3 in DNA: TGCAGCGTACCTGGGGGGGGAGGGCCGAGGTTCAATGAGCAGTTCTTC. Translation: CSVPGGGGPRFNEQFF.